The rows below give T cell receptor beta chains drawn from one sample of a study of a mutant IDH1 vaccine in newly diagnosed glioma. Antigen specificity for these receptors is unknown. Measured with immunoSEQ multiplex PCR; TCRdb has only the in-frame clones, and not every one. The table lists fewer than 55,000 clones, 65% of them singletons, with 4% to 6% in the top ten. The sequences come from peripheral blood mononuclear cells (PBMCs), collected from a glioma patient whose treatment included an IDH1 peptide vaccine. These receptors came from a man aged 35-49 years with glioma. Some clones in this sample may be carry-over from other donors' samples. CDR3s include the opening cysteine and the closing phenylalanine or tryptophan. The order of the fields is CDR3 protein, CDR3 DNA, clone size, D gene, V gene, J gene. The D gene is left open where the match is weak. Some rows mark clone size as missing; the rest say once, few, many or name a class of expanded clone.

CDR3 protein: CSAGRDRGYTF; CDR3 DNA: TGCAGCGCCGGCAGGGATCGTGGCTACACCTTC; clone size: few; D gene: .; V gene: TRBV29-1; J gene: TRBJ1-2
CDR3 protein: CASSPVGTGGVYEQYF; CDR3 DNA: TGTGCCAGCAGCCCGGTAGGGACAGGGGGCGTATACGAGCAGTACTTC; clone size: once; D gene: TRBD1; V gene: TRBV5-6; J gene: TRBJ2-7
CDR3 protein: CASSPAEFGGANVLTF; CDR3 DNA: TGCGCCAGCAGCCCCGCGGAGTTCGGTGGGGCCAACGTCCTGACTTTC; clone size: few; D gene: .; V gene: TRBV5-1; J gene: TRBJ2-6
CDR3 protein: CASTRGGPRTEAFF; CDR3 DNA: TGTGCCAGCACCCGGGGGGGGCCTCGCACTGAAGCTTTCTTT; clone size: .; D gene: .; V gene: TRBV2; J gene: TRBJ1-1
CDR3 protein: CASSRQARPLSGNTIYF; CDR3 DNA: TGTGCCAGCAGCCGCCAAGCCAGGCCGCTCTCTGGAAACACCATATATTTT; clone size: .; D gene: .; V gene: TRBV5-6; J gene: TRBJ1-3
CDR3 protein: CASSIATTGSPEAFF; CDR3 DNA: TGTGCCAGTAGTATTGCCACTACAGGGAGCCCTGAAGCTTTCTTT; clone size: few; D gene: .; V gene: TRBV19; J gene: TRBJ1-1
CDR3 protein: CASSSGQGAGSYEQYF; CDR3 DNA: TGCGCCAGCAGCTCCGGACAGGGGGCGGGATCCTACGAGCAGTACTTC; clone size: .; D gene: TRBD1; V gene: TRBV5-1; J gene: TRBJ2-7
CDR3 protein: CASSSQGYSPLHF; CDR3 DNA: TGTGCCAGCAGCTCGCAGGGTTATTCACCCCTCCACTTT; clone size: few; D gene: .; V gene: TRBV5-6; J gene: TRBJ1-6
CDR3 protein: CASSLRSDSFSGANVLTF; CDR3 DNA: TGCGCCAGCAGCTTGAGGTCTGACAGTTTCTCTGGGGCCAACGTCCTGACTTTC; clone size: few; D gene: .; V gene: TRBV5-1; J gene: TRBJ2-6
CDR3 protein: CASSWGQVHTDTQYF; CDR3 DNA: TGTGCCAGCAGCTGGGGACAGGTGCATACAGATACGCAGTATTTT; clone size: .; D gene: TRBD1; V gene: TRBV5-6; J gene: TRBJ2-3
CDR3 protein: CASSEGDQTTNEKLFF; CDR3 DNA: TGCGCCAGCAGCGAGGGGGACCAAACAACTAATGAAAAACTGTTTTTT; clone size: .; D gene: .; V gene: TRBV5-1; J gene: TRBJ1-4
CDR3 protein: CSVAGPTLETQYF; CDR3 DNA: TGCAGCGTTGCGGGGCCCACGCTAGAGACCCAGTACTTC; clone size: .; D gene: .; V gene: TRBV29-1; J gene: TRBJ2-5
CDR3 protein: CASSLGGVQGYEQYF; CDR3 DNA: TGTGCCAGCAGCTTGGGGGGAGTTCAGGGGTACGAGCAGTACTTC; clone size: few; D gene: .; V gene: TRBV5-6; J gene: TRBJ2-7
CDR3 protein: CASSLGLGVDKQYF; CDR3 DNA: TGCGCCAGCAGCCTAGGGCTTGGGGTGGATAAGCAGTACTTC; clone size: .; D gene: .; V gene: TRBV5-1; J gene: TRBJ2-7
CDR3 protein: CASSIREVHGYTF; CDR3 DNA: TGTGCCAGTAGTATCAGGGAGGTGCATGGCTACACCTTC; clone size: .; D gene: .; V gene: TRBV19; J gene: TRBJ1-2
CDR3 protein: CASSRQITGTSTDTQYF; CDR3 DNA: TGTGCCAGCAGCCGACAGATTACTGGGACGAGCACAGATACGCAGTATTTT; clone size: few; D gene: .; V gene: TRBV7-9; J gene: TRBJ2-3
CDR3 protein: CASRPGQYTDTQYF; CDR3 DNA: TGTGCCAGCAGACCGGGACAGTACACAGATACGCAGTATTTT; clone size: once; D gene: TRBD1; V gene: TRBV27; J gene: TRBJ2-3
CDR3 protein: CASARGRGQAGANVLTF; CDR3 DNA: TGTGCCAGCGCGAGGGGGAGGGGGCAGGCTGGGGCCAACGTCCTGACTTTC; clone size: .; D gene: .; V gene: TRBV7-2; J gene: TRBJ2-6
CDR3 protein: CASSETGGTSYEQYF; CDR3 DNA: TGTGCCAGCAGTGAAACTGGTGGTACGTCCTACGAGCAGTACTTC; clone size: .; D gene: .; V gene: TRBV6-1; J gene: TRBJ2-7
CDR3 protein: CASSPGSEQYF; CDR3 DNA: TGCGCCAGCAGCCCGGGGTCCGAGCAGTACTTC; clone size: .; D gene: .; V gene: TRBV10-2; J gene: TRBJ2-7
CDR3 protein: CASSQEGGVGSYEQYF; CDR3 DNA: TGTGCCAGCAGCCAAGAGGGTGGTGTGGGCTCCTACGAGCAGTACTTC; clone size: once; D gene: .; V gene: TRBV7-9; J gene: TRBJ2-7
CDR3 protein: CASSLMQGETQYF; CDR3 DNA: TGTGCCAGCAGCTTAATGCAAGGGGAGACCCAGTACTTC; clone size: .; D gene: .; V gene: TRBV7-9; J gene: TRBJ2-5
CDR3 protein: CASSRETQYF; CDR3 DNA: TGTGCCAGCAGCCGTGAGACCCAGTACTTC; clone size: .; D gene: .; V gene: TRBV2; J gene: TRBJ2-5
CDR3 protein: CASSFGSLGMGYTF; CDR3 DNA: TGTGCCAGCAGCTTCGGGTCGTTAGGTATGGGCTACACCTTC; clone size: .; D gene: .; V gene: TRBV5-8; J gene: TRBJ1-2
CDR3 protein: CASSPGRINTEAFF; CDR3 DNA: TGTGCCAGCAGCCCCGGACGGATTAACACTGAAGCTTTCTTT; clone size: .; D gene: .; V gene: TRBV4-2; J gene: TRBJ1-1
CDR3 protein: CASSLDGLGYGYTF; CDR3 DNA: TGTGCCAGCAGCTTGGACGGGCTTGGCTATGGCTACACCTTC; clone size: few; D gene: .; V gene: TRBV5-6; J gene: TRBJ1-2
CDR3 protein: CASSGWQIGEQYF; CDR3 DNA: TGCGCCAGCAGTGGCTGGCAGATAGGGGAGCAGTACTTC; clone size: few; D gene: .; V gene: TRBV10-1; J gene: TRBJ2-7
CDR3 protein: CASSPGGTTTYEQYF; CDR3 DNA: TGCGCCAGCAGCCCGGGGGGGACTACAACCTACGAGCAGTACTTC; clone size: .; D gene: TRBD2; V gene: TRBV5-1; J gene: TRBJ2-7
CDR3 protein: CASTFSGTYNEQFF; CDR3 DNA: TGTGCCAGCACCTTTAGTGGGACCTACAATGAGCAGTTCTTC; clone size: .; D gene: .; V gene: TRBV7-9; J gene: TRBJ2-1
CDR3 protein: CASSQGGASTEAFF; CDR3 DNA: TGTGCCAGCAGTCAAGGGGGGGCGAGCACTGAAGCTTTCTTT; clone size: .; D gene: .; V gene: TRBV7-9; J gene: TRBJ1-1
CDR3 protein: CASRLEAANTGELFF; CDR3 DNA: TGCGCCAGCAGGTTGGAAGCAGCGAACACCGGGGAGCTGTTTTTT; clone size: .; D gene: .; V gene: TRBV5-1; J gene: TRBJ2-2
CDR3 protein: CASSSGIAAGNTIYF; CDR3 DNA: TGTGCCAGCAGCTCAGGTATTGCCGCTGGAAACACCATATATTTT; clone size: .; D gene: .; V gene: TRBV7-9; J gene: TRBJ1-3
CDR3 protein: CASSFEYQPQHF; CDR3 DNA: TGTGCCAGCAGCTTCGAATATCAGCCCCAGCATTTT; clone size: few; D gene: .; V gene: TRBV5-8; J gene: TRBJ1-5
CDR3 protein: CASSSWTSGGILAKNIQYF; CDR3 DNA: TGTGCCAGCAGTTCCTGGACTAGCGGGGGGATCTTAGCCAAAAACATTCAGTACTTC; clone size: .; D gene: TRBD2; V gene: TRBV27; J gene: TRBJ2-4
CDR3 protein: CASSVGPGPRESEAFF; CDR3 DNA: TGTGCCAGCAGCGTAGGTCCAGGGCCCCGGGAGTCTGAAGCTTTCTTT; clone size: .; D gene: .; V gene: TRBV9; J gene: TRBJ1-1
CDR3 protein: CASSHPGAGGISGANVLTF; CDR3 DNA: TGCGCCAGCAGCCACCCCGGGGCAGGCGGAATATCTGGGGCCAACGTCCTGACTTTC; clone size: .; D gene: .; V gene: TRBV4-1; J gene: TRBJ2-6
CDR3 protein: CASSPTPSGNTIYF; CDR3 DNA: TGTGCCAGCTCACCCACCCCCTCTGGAAACACCATATATTTT; clone size: .; D gene: .; V gene: TRBV18; J gene: TRBJ1-3
CDR3 protein: CASRSLAGSYNEQFF; CDR3 DNA: TGTGCCAGCAGGTCACTAGCGGGGAGTTACAATGAGCAGTTCTTC; clone size: once; D gene: TRBD2; V gene: TRBV7-6; J gene: TRBJ2-1
CDR3 protein: CASRRDRANTGELFF; CDR3 DNA: TGTGCCAGCAGGAGGGACCGTGCGAACACCGGGGAGCTGTTTTTT; clone size: .; D gene: .; V gene: TRBV6-1; J gene: TRBJ2-2
CDR3 protein: CARGVTNTGELFF; CDR3 DNA: TGTGCCCGCGGGGTGACGAACACCGGGGAGCTGTTTTTT; clone size: .; D gene: .; V gene: TRBV30; J gene: TRBJ2-2
CDR3 protein: CASSPLVRREVDGYTF; CDR3 DNA: TGTGCCAGCAGTCCATTGGTGAGGAGGGAAGTCGATGGCTACACCTTC; clone size: .; D gene: .; V gene: TRBV28; J gene: TRBJ1-2
CDR3 protein: CASSFGTGYVNEKLFF; CDR3 DNA: TGCGCCAGCAGCTTTGGGACAGGGTACGTTAATGAAAAACTGTTTTTT; clone size: .; D gene: TRBD1; V gene: TRBV5-1; J gene: TRBJ1-4
CDR3 protein: CAPLGQGDQPQHF; CDR3 DNA: TGTGCCCCATTGGGGCAGGGGGATCAGCCCCAGCATTTT; clone size: .; D gene: TRBD1; V gene: TRBV5-3; J gene: TRBJ1-5
CDR3 protein: CASSLGGIEKLFF; CDR3 DNA: TGTGCCAGCAGCTTAGGGGGGATCGAAAAACTGTTTTTT; clone size: .; D gene: .; V gene: TRBV5-6; J gene: TRBJ1-4
CDR3 protein: CASSPRQAPVSGELFF; CDR3 DNA: TGTGCCAGCTCACCACGACAGGCCCCCGTCTCCGGGGAGCTGTTTTTT; clone size: .; D gene: .; V gene: TRBV18; J gene: TRBJ2-2
CDR3 protein: CASSPGTGMKYF; CDR3 DNA: TGTGCCAGCAGCCCCGGGACGGGGATGAAGTACTTC; clone size: once; D gene: .; V gene: TRBV7-9; J gene: TRBJ2-7
CDR3 protein: CASSEGTGGYEQYF; CDR3 DNA: TGCGCCAGCAGTGAAGGGACAGGGGGCTACGAGCAGTACTTC; clone size: .; D gene: TRBD1; V gene: TRBV10-1; J gene: TRBJ2-7
CDR3 protein: CASSLARGPRTNEKLFF; CDR3 DNA: TGTGCCAGCAGCTTAGCGCGGGGCCCTCGAACTAATGAAAAACTGTTTTTT; clone size: few; D gene: .; V gene: TRBV7-9; J gene: TRBJ1-4
CDR3 protein: CASNPTGVEKLFF; CDR3 DNA: TGTGCCAGCAACCCGACAGGGGTGGAAAAACTGTTTTTT; clone size: .; D gene: TRBD1; V gene: TRBV5-6; J gene: TRBJ1-4
CDR3 protein: CASSFPCRGETEAFF; CDR3 DNA: TGTGCCAGCAGTTTTCCCTGTAGGGGGGAGACTGAAGCTTTCTTT; clone size: .; D gene: .; V gene: TRBV6-8; J gene: TRBJ1-1
CDR3 protein: CASSGLVTSEAFF; CDR3 DNA: TGTGCCAGCAGCGGCCTGGTCACATCTGAAGCTTTCTTT; clone size: .; D gene: .; V gene: TRBV9; J gene: TRBJ1-1
CDR3 protein: CASSDPGLYTGELFF; CDR3 DNA: TGCGCCAGCAGTGATCCGGGATTATACACCGGGGAGCTGTTTTTT; clone size: .; D gene: .; V gene: TRBV10-1; J gene: TRBJ2-2
CDR3 protein: CASSPPGAGGYEQYF; CDR3 DNA: TGCGCCAGCAGCCCACCCGGAGCAGGGGGCTACGAGCAGTACTTC; clone size: .; D gene: TRBD1; V gene: TRBV10-1; J gene: TRBJ2-7
CDR3 protein: CASSPISGPTGTEAFF; CDR3 DNA: TGTGCCAGCAGCCCCATTTCCGGGCCGACTGGAACTGAAGCTTTCTTT; clone size: .; D gene: .; V gene: TRBV7-9; J gene: TRBJ1-1
CDR3 protein: CASSAAGTLGEKLFF; CDR3 DNA: TGCGCCAGCAGCGCGGCCGGGACCCTGGGGGAAAAACTGTTTTTT; clone size: .; D gene: .; V gene: TRBV5-1; J gene: TRBJ1-4
CDR3 protein: CASSERGTYGYTF; CDR3 DNA: TGTGCCAGCAGTGAAAGGGGCACCTATGGCTACACCTTC; clone size: .; D gene: .; V gene: TRBV2; J gene: TRBJ1-2
CDR3 protein: CASSLWASIGANYGYTF; CDR3 DNA: TGCGCCAGCAGCTTATGGGCGTCGATTGGAGCTAACTATGGCTACACCTTC; clone size: .; D gene: .; V gene: TRBV5-1; J gene: TRBJ1-2